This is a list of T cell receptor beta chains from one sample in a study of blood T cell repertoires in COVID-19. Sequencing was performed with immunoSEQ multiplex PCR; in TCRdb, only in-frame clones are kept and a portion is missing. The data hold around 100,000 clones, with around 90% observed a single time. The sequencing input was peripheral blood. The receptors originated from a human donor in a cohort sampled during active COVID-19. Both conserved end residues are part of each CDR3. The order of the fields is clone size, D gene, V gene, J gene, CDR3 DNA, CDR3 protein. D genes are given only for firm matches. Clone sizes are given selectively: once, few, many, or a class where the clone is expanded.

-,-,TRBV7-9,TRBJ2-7,TGTGCCAGCAGCCCCTTGCCGGAGTACTTC,CASSPLPEYF
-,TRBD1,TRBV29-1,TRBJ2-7,TGCAGCGTTGCCCTTGGACAGGGGAGTAACGAGCAGTACTTC,CSVALGQGSNEQYF
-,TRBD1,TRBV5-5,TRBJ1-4,TGTGCCAGCAGAAGAACCGGGACAGGGGGCGACGGGGCTAATGAAAAACTGTTTTTT,CASRRTGTGGDGANEKLFF
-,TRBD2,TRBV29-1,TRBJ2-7,TGCAGCGTTGACCCTAGCGGGAGTAGGGGCGAGCAGTACTTC,CSVDPSGSRGEQYF
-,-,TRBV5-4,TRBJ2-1,TGTGCCAGCAGACAGCCGGGACTCCACTACAATGAGCAGTTCTTC,CASRQPGLHYNEQFF
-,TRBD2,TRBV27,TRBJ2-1,TGTGCCAGCAGCCCCCGGCCCCGACTAGCGGGAGTGCGGAATGAGCAGTTCTTC,CASSPRPRLAGVRNEQFF
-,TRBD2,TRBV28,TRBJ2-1,TGTGCCAGCAGTTTCTGGACTAGCCGGGGGGCCTACAATGAGCAGTTCTTC,CASSFWTSRGAYNEQFF
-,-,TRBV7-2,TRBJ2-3,TGTGCCAGCCTCACCGGGGGTCTCACAGATACGCAGTATTTT,CASLTGGLTDTQYF
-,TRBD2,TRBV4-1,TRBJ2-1,TGCGCCAGCAGCCAAGCCGGGACTAGTTACAATGAGCAGTTCTTC,CASSQAGTSYNEQFF
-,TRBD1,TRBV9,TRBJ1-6,TGTGCCAGCAGCGAGGGGACAGCAGTTTATAATTCACCCCTCCACTTT,CASSEGTAVYNSPLHF
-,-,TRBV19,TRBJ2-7,TGTGCCAGTAGTACAGGGGTAGGGGACTACGAGCAGTACTTC,CASSTGVGDYEQYF
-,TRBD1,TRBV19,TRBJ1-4,TGTGCCAGTAGTAGCCAGGGGGCGGCTAATGAAAAACTGTTTTTT,CASSSQGAANEKLFF
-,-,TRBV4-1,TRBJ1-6,TGCGCCAGCAGCAGGGTGGGGGGGTCCCTTAGCTCCTATAATTCACCCCTCCACTTT,CASSRVGGSLSSYNSPLHF
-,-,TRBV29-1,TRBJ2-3,TGCAGCGTAACGGAGAGTATTAGCACAGATACGCAGTATTTT,CSVTESISTDTQYF
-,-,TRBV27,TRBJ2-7,TGTGCCAGCAGTTTATCTTACAGGTCCTACGAGCAGTACTTC,CASSLSYRSYEQYF
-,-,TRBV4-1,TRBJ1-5,TGCGCCAGCAGTATCCGGGAGGTCACCAATCAGCCCCAGCATTTT,CASSIREVTNQPQHF
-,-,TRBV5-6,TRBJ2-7,TGTGCCAGCAGCCCCCAGGCGGGGTACGAGCAGTACTTC,CASSPQAGYEQYF
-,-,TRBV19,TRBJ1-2,TGTGCCAGTAGTCCTAGTCGGGGGGTACAGTATGGCTACACCTTC,CASSPSRGVQYGYTF
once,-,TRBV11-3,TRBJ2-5,TGTGCCAGCAGCTTAACTGCAGGGGCCGGGACCCAGTACTTC,CASSLTAGAGTQYF
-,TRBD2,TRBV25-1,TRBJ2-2,TGTGCCAGCAGTGATTGGGAGGGAGGACGCACCGGGGAGCTGTTTTTT,CASSDWEGGRTGELFF
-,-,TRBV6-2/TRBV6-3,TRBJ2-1,TGTGCCAGCAGCCTCGGGACTGCCCGACGAATCAGCTCCTACAATGAGCAGTTCTTC,CASSLGTARRISSYNEQFF
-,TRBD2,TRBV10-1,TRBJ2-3,TGCGCCAGCAGTTCCACCGGGACTAGCGGGAGCACAGATACGCAGTATTTT,CASSSTGTSGSTDTQYF
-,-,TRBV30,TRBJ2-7,TGTGCCTCCCGGACAGATTCCTACGAGCAGTACTTC,CASRTDSYEQYF
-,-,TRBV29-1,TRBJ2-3,TGCAGCGGACCTAGCGATAGCACAGATACGCAGTATTTT,CSGPSDSTDTQYF
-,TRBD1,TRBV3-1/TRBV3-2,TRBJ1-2,TGTGCCAGCAGCGGGGACAGCTCTAACTATGGCTACACCTTC,CASSGDSSNYGYTF
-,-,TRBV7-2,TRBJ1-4,TGTGCCAGCAGCTTAATGGGCGGAGGGCGTAATGAAAAACTGTTTTTT,CASSLMGGGRNEKLFF
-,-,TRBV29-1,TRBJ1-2,TGCAGCGCCCAGGGACTGGGAAATGGCTACACCTTC,CSAQGLGNGYTF
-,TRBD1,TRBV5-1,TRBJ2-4,TGCGCCAGCAGCTTCATTCGCGGGGGACAGGGGAGGAACATTCAGTACTTC,CASSFIRGGQGRNIQYF
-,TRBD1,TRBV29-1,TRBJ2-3,TGCAGCGTACGGACAGGGACTAGCACAGATACGCAGTATTTT,CSVRTGTSTDTQYF
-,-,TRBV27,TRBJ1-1,TGTGCCAGCAGACCCCTCGGAGGCACTGAAGCTTTCTTT,CASRPLGGTEAFF